The 18 T cell receptor beta chains below were found in one sample sequenced in a study of T cell changes during pregnancy in multiple sclerosis. Sequenced by immunoSEQ multiplex PCR; TCRdb stores in-frame clones only, minus some. Of approximately 100,000 clones in the sample, around 93% were seen once. Sequencing was performed on peripheral blood, taken before pregnancy. Every receptor here comes from a female donor with multiple sclerosis, enrolled in a pregnancy study.

This rearrangement joins TRBV27 to TRBJ2-2, with D tentatively TRBD1 (6 bases). The CDR3 contains 18 residues. Germline V gene sequence: CDR1 MNHEY, CDR2 SMNVEV (reference sequence). V was shortened by 1 base and J by 2 bases, with 17 bases between the two germline ends. CDR3 nucleotide sequence: TGTGCCAGCAGTTTATACCGGCTAGACAGGTTTAACACCGGGGAGCTGTTTTTT. Its protein product is CASSLYRLDRFNTGELFF.

The chain links TRBV6-1 to TRBJ2-3; D remains ambiguous. Trimming removed 1 base at V and 2 bases at J, with 10 bases between. The germline V gene encodes CDR1 MNHNS and CDR2 SASEGT. The CDR3 consists of 15 residues. CDR3 sequence: CASSEGRRTTDTQYF. The CDR3, as DNA: TGTGCCAGCAGTGAAGGCAGGCGAACCACAGATACGCAGTATTTT.

V and J are TRBV6-5 and TRBJ2-2; possibly TRBD1 for D (5 bases). The length of the CDR3 is 14 residues. Germline assignment: CDR1 MNHEY and CDR2 SVGAGI. Trimming shortened V by 5 bases and J by 4 bases, and 11 bases separated the two germline ends. The CDR3 DNA follows: TGTGCCAGCAGTCCAGGGTCGGGCACCGGGGAGCTGTTTTTT. This encodes CASSPGSGTGELFF.

This chain links TRBV5-1 with TRBJ2-5, with TRBD1 matching 10 bases. The CDR3 totals 16 residues. The V gene end was trimmed by 0 bases and the J gene end by 5 bases; junction bases not matched to a gene: 7. Germline lookup yields CDR1 SGHRS and CDR2 YFSETQ. CDR3 sequence: CASSLEGTGVLETQYF. The CDR3 bases are TGCGCCAGCAGCTTGGAAGGGACAGGGGTTTTGGAGACCCAGTACTTC.

V and J are TRBV30 and TRBJ2-2, with TRBD1 as a possible D gene (6 bases). The V end lost 8 bases, the J end lost 4 bases, and 17 bases lay between the germline ends. The CDR3 is made up of 14 amino acids. Per germline, CDR1 GTSNPN and CDR2 SVGIG (reference sequence). The CDR3 DNA follows: TGTGCCGGACGCCGGGACACCTTCACCGGGGAGCTGTTTTTT. Residues: CAGRRDTFTGELFF.

The CDR3: CASSVGAKNTEAFF. CDR3 DNA: TGTGCCAGCAGCGTAGGGGCCAAGAACACTGAAGCTTTCTTT. V gene TRBV9 combines with J gene TRBJ1-1; D uncertain. This CDR3 comprises 14 residues. CDR1 and CDR2 (germline): SGDLS, YYNGEE. V was pared by 0 bases and J by 1 base, with 7 bases between.

This sequence joins TRBV19 and TRBJ2-1, with D maybe TRBD2 (6 bases). Trimming removed 4 bases from V and 0 bases from J, with 10 bases in between. Germline V gene sequence: CDR1 LNHDA, CDR2 SQIVND (reference sequence). The CDR3 has 15 residues. CDR3 sequence reads: CASSSRLDSYNEQFF. The CDR3, as DNA: TGTGCCAGTAGTAGCCGACTAGACTCCTACAATGAGCAGTTCTTC. The complete variable domain, with remaining parts taken from reference TRBV19 and TRBJ2-1, reads DGGITQSPKYLFRKEGQNVTLSCEQNLNHDAMYWYRQDPGQGLRLIYYSQIVNDFQKGDIAEGYSVSREKKESFPLTVTSAQKNPTAFYLCASSSRLDSYNEQFFGPGTRLTVL.

V and J are TRBV30 and TRBJ1-1; 8 nucleotides align to TRBD1. The trim removed 4 bases at V and 5 bases at J, leaving 12 bases unmatched. Germline V lookup: CDR1 GTSNPN, CDR2 SVGIG (reference sequence). The length of the CDR3 is 15 residues. CDR3 coding DNA: TGTGCCTGGACCCAACACGACAGGGGTGGTACTGAAGCTTTCTTT. Protein: CAWTQHDRGGTEAFF.

The chain is built from TRBV4-1 and TRBJ2-7; D may be TRBD1 (6 bases). The germline V and J ends were trimmed by 0 bases and 0 bases, with 18 bases remaining between them. The CDR3 totals 18 residues. The germline CDR1 and CDR2 sequences are MGHRA and YSYEKL. DNA for the CDR3: TGCGCCAGCAGCCAAGATAGCCCAGGGGAAACCTACTCCTACGAGCAGTACTTC. Amino acid sequence: CASSQDSPGETYSYEQYF.

The chain employs TRBV7-9 and TRBJ1-2; no clear D. V dropped 1 base and J dropped 1 base, with 4 bases sitting between them. The CDR3 has 13 amino acids. The germline V gene encodes CDR1 SEHNR and CDR2 FQNEAQ (reference sequence). The CDR3 spells CASSLDSNYGYTF. The CDR3 nucleotides are TGTGCCAGCAGCTTAGATAGTAACTATGGCTACACCTTC.

The chain employs TRBV27 and TRBJ2-2, with 10 bases lining up with TRBD1. V was pared by 3 bases and J by 4 bases, with 5 bases of the junction left unmatched. The V gene's germline CDR1 is MNHEY and CDR2 SMNVEV (reference sequence). This CDR3 is built from 16 residues. As DNA, the CDR3 is TGTGCCAGCAGTTTGATCCGGGACAGGGGCACCGGGGAGCTGTTTTTT. It specifies CASSLIRDRGTGELFF.

This chain joins TRBV5-1 and TRBJ2-1, with 8 bases identical to TRBD2. V lost 4 bases, J lost 5 bases, and 8 bases stayed unmatched. Germline V CDR1 and CDR2: SGHRS, YFSETQ. This CDR3 is 15 amino acids long. CDR3 amino acids: CASSLEVAGHNEQFF. The CDR3 DNA follows: TGCGCCAGCAGCCTCGAGGTAGCGGGGCACAATGAGCAGTTCTTC. The variable domain in full, completed from reference TRBV5-1 and TRBJ2-1, reads KAGVTQTPRYLIKTRGQQVTLSCSPISGHRSVSWYQQTPGQGLQFLFEYFSETQRNKGNFPGRFSGRQFSNSRSEMNVSTLELGDSALYLCASSLEVAGHNEQFFGPGTRLTVL.

This sequence joins TRBV6-6 and TRBJ2-2; D gene uncertain. The CDR3 consists of 13 residues. In germline, CDR1 is MNHNY, CDR2 SVGAGI (reference sequence). The V gene lost 5 bases and the J gene lost 6 bases, with 10 bases spanning the gap. This chain's CDR3 is CASSATVAGELFF. Written as DNA, the CDR3 is TGTGCCAGCAGTGCAACGGTGGCCGGGGAGCTGTTTTTT.

The chain employs TRBV7-8 and TRBJ2-1; no firm D call. CDR3 length: 12 residues. V lost 2 bases and J lost 7, with 6 bases in between. Germline CDR1 is SGHVS and CDR2 is FQNEAQ. For the CDR3, the DNA is TGTGCCAGCAGCTTATATCCGAATGAGCAGTTCTTC. Its translation is CASSLYPNEQFF.

V gene TRBV28 combines with J gene TRBJ2-7, with 8 bases fitting TRBD1. The CDR3 extends over 16 amino acids. CDR1 MDHEN and CDR2 SYDVKM come from the germline V gene. The V and J ends lost 3 bases and 0 bases, in that order; junction bases with no gene match: 7. Here the CDR3 DNA reads TGTGCCAGCAGTTTTGGGACAGGCGCCACCTCCTACGAGCAGTACTTC. Protein sequence: CASSFGTGATSYEQYF.

This clone is a singleton in its sample. The V and J genes are TRBV5-1 and TRBJ2-7; TRBD1 aligns across 7 bases. Germline CDR1 reads SGHRS; CDR2 reads YFSETQ. The junction had 8 bases not matched to a gene; V was cut back by 1 base and J by 7 bases. This CDR3 has 14 amino acids. The CDR3 DNA is TGCGCCAGCAGCTTGCAAAGGGGGCTAAGGGAGCAGTACTTC. This sequence encodes CASSLQRGLREQYF.

V usage is TRBV29-1 and J usage is TRBJ2-1, with TRBD2 matching 14 bases. This CDR3 comprises 16 residues. Trimming cost V 7 bases and J 0 bases; bases outside gene matches: 5. Germline V gives CDR1 SQVTM, CDR2 ANQGSEA. In DNA form, the CDR3 reads TGCAGCGCCCTGGGACTAGCGGGAGACTCCTACAATGAGCAGTTCTTC. This translates into CSALGLAGDSYNEQFF.

V usage is TRBV6-1 and J usage is TRBJ2-1; 7 bases agree with TRBD2. Germline V CDR1 and CDR2: MNHNS, SASEGT. CDR3 length: 15 residues. V was clipped by 9 bases and J by 4 bases; unmatched bases: 12. Here the CDR3 reads CARAPGLTVYNEQFF. The CDR3 region has the DNA TGTGCCAGGGCACCGGGACTAACAGTTTACAATGAGCAGTTCTTC.